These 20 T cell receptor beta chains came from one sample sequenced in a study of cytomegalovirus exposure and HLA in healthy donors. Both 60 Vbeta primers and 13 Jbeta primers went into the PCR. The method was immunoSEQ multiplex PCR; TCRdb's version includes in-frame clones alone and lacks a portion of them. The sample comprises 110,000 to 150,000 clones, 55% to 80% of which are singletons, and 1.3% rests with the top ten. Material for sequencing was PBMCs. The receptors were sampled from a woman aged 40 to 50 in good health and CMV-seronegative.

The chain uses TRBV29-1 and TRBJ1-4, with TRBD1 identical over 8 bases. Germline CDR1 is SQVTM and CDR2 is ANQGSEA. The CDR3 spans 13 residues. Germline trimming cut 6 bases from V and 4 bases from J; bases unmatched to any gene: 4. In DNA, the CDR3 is TGCAGCGTGGGACAGGCAGATAATGAAAAACTGTTTTTT. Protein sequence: CSVGQADNEKLFF. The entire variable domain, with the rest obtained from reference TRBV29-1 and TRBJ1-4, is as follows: SAVISQKPSRDICQRGTSLTIQCQVDSQVTMMFWYRQQPGQSLTLIATANQGSEATYESGFVIDKFPISRPNLTFSTLTVSNMSPEDSSIYLCSVGQADNEKLFFGSGTQLSVL.

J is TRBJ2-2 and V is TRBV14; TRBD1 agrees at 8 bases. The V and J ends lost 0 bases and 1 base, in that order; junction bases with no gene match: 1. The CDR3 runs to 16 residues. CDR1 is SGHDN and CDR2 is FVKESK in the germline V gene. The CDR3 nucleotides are TGTGCCAGCAGCCAAGAGGACAGGGAGAACACCGGGGAGCTGTTTTTT. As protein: CASSQEDRENTGELFF.

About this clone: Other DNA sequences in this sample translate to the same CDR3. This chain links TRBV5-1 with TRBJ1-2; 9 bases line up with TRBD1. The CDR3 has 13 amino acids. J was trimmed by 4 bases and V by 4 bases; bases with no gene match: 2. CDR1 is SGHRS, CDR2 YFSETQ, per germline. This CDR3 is CASSLDRGYGYTF. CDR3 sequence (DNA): TGCGCCAGCAGCCTGGACAGGGGCTATGGCTACACCTTC.

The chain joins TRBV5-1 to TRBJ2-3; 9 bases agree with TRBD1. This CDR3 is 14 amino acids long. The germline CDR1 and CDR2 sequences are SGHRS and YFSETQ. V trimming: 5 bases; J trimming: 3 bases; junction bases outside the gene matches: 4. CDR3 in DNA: TGCGCCAGCAGACCCGGGACAGGGACAGATACGCAGTATTTT. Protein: CASRPGTGTDTQYF.

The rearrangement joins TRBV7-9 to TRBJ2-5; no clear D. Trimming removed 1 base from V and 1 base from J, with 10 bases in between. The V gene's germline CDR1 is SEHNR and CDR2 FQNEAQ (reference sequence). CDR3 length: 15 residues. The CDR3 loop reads CASSLGNQVQETQYF. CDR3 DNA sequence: TGTGCCAGCAGCTTAGGGAACCAGGTCCAAGAGACCCAGTACTTC.

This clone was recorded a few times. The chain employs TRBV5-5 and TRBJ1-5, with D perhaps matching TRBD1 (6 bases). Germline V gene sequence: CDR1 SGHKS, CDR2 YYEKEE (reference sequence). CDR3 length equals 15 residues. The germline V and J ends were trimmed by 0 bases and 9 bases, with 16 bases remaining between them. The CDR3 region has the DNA TGTGCCAGCAGCTTGGATTTGCTGGGGGCTCGGCCCCAGCATTTT. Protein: CASSLDLLGARPQHF.

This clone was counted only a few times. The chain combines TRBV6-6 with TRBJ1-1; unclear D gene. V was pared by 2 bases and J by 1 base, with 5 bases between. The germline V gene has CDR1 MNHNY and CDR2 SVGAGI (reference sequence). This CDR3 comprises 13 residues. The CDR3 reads CASSYPGNTEAFF. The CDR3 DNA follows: TGTGCCAGCAGTTACCCAGGGAACACTGAAGCTTTCTTT.

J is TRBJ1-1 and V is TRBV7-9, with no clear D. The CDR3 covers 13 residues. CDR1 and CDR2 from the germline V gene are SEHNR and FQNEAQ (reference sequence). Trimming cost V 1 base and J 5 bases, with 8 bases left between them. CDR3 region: CASSLVSETEAFF. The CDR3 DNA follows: TGTGCCAGCAGCTTAGTAAGCGAGACTGAAGCTTTCTTT.

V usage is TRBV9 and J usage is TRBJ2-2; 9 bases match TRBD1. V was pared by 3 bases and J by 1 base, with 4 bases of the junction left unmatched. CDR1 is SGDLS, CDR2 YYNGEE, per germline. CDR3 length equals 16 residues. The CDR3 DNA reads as TGTGCCAGCAGCGCTAGGACAGGGGTGAACACCGGGGAGCTGTTTTTT. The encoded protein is CASSARTGVNTGELFF.

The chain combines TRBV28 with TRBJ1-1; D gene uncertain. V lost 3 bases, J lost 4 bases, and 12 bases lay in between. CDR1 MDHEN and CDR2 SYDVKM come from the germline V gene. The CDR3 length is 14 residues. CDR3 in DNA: TGTGCCAGCAGTTTCCGCCCTGACACCACTGAAGCTTTCTTT. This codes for CASSFRPDTTEAFF.

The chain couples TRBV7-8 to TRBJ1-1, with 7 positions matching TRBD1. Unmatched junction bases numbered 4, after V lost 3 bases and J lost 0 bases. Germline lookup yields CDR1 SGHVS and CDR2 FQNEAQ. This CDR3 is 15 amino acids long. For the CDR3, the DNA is TGTGCCAGCAGCTTCGGGACAGATCTGAACACTGAAGCTTTCTTT. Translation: CASSFGTDLNTEAFF. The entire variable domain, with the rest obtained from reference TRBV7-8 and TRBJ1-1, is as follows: GAGVSQSPRYKVAKRGQDVALRCDPISGHVSLFWYQQALGQGPEFLTYFQNEAQLDKSGLPSDRFFAERPEGSVSTLKIQRTQQEDSAVYLCASSFGTDLNTEAFFGQGTRLTVV.

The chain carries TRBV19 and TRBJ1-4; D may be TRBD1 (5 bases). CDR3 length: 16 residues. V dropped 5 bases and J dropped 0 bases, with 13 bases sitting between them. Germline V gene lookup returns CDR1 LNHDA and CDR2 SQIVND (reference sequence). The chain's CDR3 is CASSRPGLATNEKLFF. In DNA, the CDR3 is TGTGCCAGTAGTCGGCCAGGGCTAGCAACTAATGAAAAACTGTTTTTT.

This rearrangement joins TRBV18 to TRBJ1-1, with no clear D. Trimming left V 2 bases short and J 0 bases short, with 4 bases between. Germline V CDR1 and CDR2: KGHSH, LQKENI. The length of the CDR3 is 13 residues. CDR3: CASSPAVNTEAFF. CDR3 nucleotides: TGTGCCAGCTCACCAGCAGTGAACACTGAAGCTTTCTTT.

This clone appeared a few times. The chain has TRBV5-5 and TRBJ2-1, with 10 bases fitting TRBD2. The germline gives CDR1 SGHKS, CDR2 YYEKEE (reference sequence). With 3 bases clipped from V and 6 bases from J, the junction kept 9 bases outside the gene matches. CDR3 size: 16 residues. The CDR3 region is CASSSRLAGVGNEQFF. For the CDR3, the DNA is TGTGCCAGCAGCTCCCGGCTAGCGGGGGTCGGCAATGAGCAGTTCTTC.

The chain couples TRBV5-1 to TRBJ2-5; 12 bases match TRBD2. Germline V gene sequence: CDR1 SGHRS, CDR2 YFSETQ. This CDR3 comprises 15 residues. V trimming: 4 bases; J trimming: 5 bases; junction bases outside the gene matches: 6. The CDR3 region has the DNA TGCGCCAGCAGCGATAAGCTAGCGGGGGGGGAGACCCAGTACTTC. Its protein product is CASSDKLAGGETQYF. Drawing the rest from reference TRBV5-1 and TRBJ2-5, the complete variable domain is KAGVTQTPRYLIKTRGQQVTLSCSPISGHRSVSWYQQTPGQGLQFLFEYFSETQRNKGNFPGRFSGRQFSNSRSEMNVSTLELGDSALYLCASSDKLAGGETQYFGPGTRLLVL.

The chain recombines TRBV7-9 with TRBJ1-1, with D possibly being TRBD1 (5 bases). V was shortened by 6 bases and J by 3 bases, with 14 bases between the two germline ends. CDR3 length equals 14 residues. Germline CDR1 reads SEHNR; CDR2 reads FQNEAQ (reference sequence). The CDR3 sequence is CASRTQGSDTEAFF. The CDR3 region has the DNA TGTGCCAGCAGAACCCAGGGAAGCGACACTGAAGCTTTCTTT.

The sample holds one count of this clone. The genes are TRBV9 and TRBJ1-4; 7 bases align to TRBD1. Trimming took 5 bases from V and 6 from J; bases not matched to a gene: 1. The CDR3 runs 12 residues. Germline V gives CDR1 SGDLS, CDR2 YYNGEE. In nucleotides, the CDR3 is TGTGCCAGCAGAGGGACAGATGAAAAACTGTTTTTT. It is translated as CASRGTDEKLFF.

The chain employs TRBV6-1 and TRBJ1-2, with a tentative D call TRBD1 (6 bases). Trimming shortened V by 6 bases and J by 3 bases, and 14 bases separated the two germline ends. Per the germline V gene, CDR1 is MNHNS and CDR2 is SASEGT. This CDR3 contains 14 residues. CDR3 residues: CASSRSGVDYGYTF. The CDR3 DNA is TGTGCCAGCAGCCGTTCAGGGGTCGACTATGGCTACACCTTC.

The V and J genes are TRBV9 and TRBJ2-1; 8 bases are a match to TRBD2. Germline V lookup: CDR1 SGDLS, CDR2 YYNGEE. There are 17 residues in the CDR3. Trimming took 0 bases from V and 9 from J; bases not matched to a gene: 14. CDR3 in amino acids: CASSVGTSHRTRGEQFF. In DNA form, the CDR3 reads TGTGCCAGCAGCGTAGGGACTAGCCACAGGACGCGCGGTGAGCAGTTCTTC.

CDR3 loop: CASSLGGSGYTGELFF. DNA for the CDR3: TGTGCCAGCAGCTTAGGTGGCAGCGGGTACACCGGGGAGCTGTTTTTT. The genes are TRBV7-9 and TRBJ2-2; D might be TRBD2 (6 bases). The CDR3 sequence is 16 residues long. Germline assignment: CDR1 SEHNR and CDR2 FQNEAQ (reference sequence). The V end was cut by 1 base, the J end by 3 bases, with 12 bases between.